This TCR beta chain was observed in a study of T cell responses to AZD1222 COVID-19 vaccine. Study results and limitations: Baseline antibody screening turned up just a handful of seropositive AZD1222 recipients. Unmutated regions of variants are reportedly targeted by nearly half of spike-specific TCRs. Donors were largely white British and mainly female; clonal diversity was possibly underestimated.

Only in-frame clones appear in the TCRdb table, and some are missing; sequencing was by immunoSEQ multiplex PCR. The sample contains some 100,000 clones, roughly nine tenths of which appear only once. CDR1 MNHEY and CDR2 SMNVEV come from the germline V gene (reference sequence). Trimming took 5 bases from V and 6 from J, leaving 13 bases between them. The CDR3 has 14 amino acids. Pooled samples include second doses given at about 4 or 12 weeks. For this clone: As yet, its antigen is unknown.

The sample here was peripheral blood, taken 28 days after the second AZD1222 dose. V usage is TRBV27 and J usage is TRBJ1-4; D is possibly TRBD1 (6 bases). The TCR comes from an adult who received the AZD1222 COVID-19 vaccine. CDR3 amino acids: CASSRQALDEKLFF. CDR3 in DNA: TGTGCCAGCAGTAGACAGGCCCTGGATGAAAAACTGTTTTTT.